Listed below are T cell receptor beta chains from one sample, sequenced in a study of cytomegalovirus exposure and HLA in healthy donors. Sequenced by immunoSEQ multiplex PCR; TCRdb stores in-frame clones only, minus some. This table holds tens of thousands of clones, 72% found once. Sequencing was performed on PBMCs. The receptors here all came from a woman aged 40 to 55 in good health and CMV-seropositive. CDR3s include the opening cysteine and the closing phenylalanine or tryptophan. The D gene is left open where the match is weak. Where a row states a size, it is once, few, many or the class of an expanded clone; other rows omit it.

j_gene	v_gene	abundance	d_gene	CDR3aa	CDR3nt
TRBJ1-2	TRBV6-1	NA	NA	CASTSHAGDAYGYTF	TGTGCCAGCACTTCCCACGCCGGGGATGCGTATGGCTACACCTTC
TRBJ2-7	TRBV27	NA	TRBD1	CASSFQRDSPLEQYF	TGTGCCAGCAGTTTCCAAAGGGACAGTCCCCTCGAGCAGTACTTC
TRBJ1-1	TRBV2	NA	NA	CARATGLTNTEAFF	TGTGCCAGGGCGACAGGACTCACGAACACTGAAGCTTTCTTT
TRBJ1-4	TRBV5-6	NA	NA	CASSLGDGENEKLFF	TGTGCCAGCAGCTTGGGAGACGGGGAAAATGAAAAACTGTTTTTT
TRBJ2-7	TRBV7-2	NA	TRBD2	CASSLSGVLYEQYF	TGTGCCAGCAGCTTGAGCGGGGTTCTTTACGAGCAGTACTTC
TRBJ2-3	TRBV5-1	NA	NA	CASSFGDNTDTQYF	TGCGCCAGCAGCTTCGGGGACAACACAGATACGCAGTATTTT
TRBJ2-1	TRBV2	few	NA	CASSEWDLSSGNEQFF	TGTGCCAGCAGTGAATGGGACTTATCGTCGGGCAATGAGCAGTTCTTC
TRBJ2-2	TRBV6-6	NA	NA	CASSPDGGWGQLFF	TGTGCCAGCAGTCCCGACGGAGGGTGGGGACAGCTGTTTTTT
TRBJ1-2	TRBV2	NA	NA	CASSQLRAREHGYTF	TGTGCCAGCAGTCAACTCCGGGCGAGGGAACATGGCTACACCTTC
TRBJ1-5	TRBV25-1	NA	TRBD1	CASSESQGGGQPQHF	TGTGCCAGCAGTGAATCCCAGGGGGGAGGACAGCCCCAGCATTTT
TRBJ1-2	TRBV30	NA	NA	CAWSGGGGGYTF	TGTGCCTGGAGTGGAGGGGGTGGCGGCTACACCTTC
TRBJ2-1	TRBV19	once	NA	CASSLLLYPNEQFF	TGTGCCAGTAGTTTACTACTATACCCCAATGAGCAGTTCTTC
TRBJ2-3	TRBV2	NA	TRBD2	CASSESSGGQGTQYF	TGTGCCAGCAGTGAATCTAGCGGGGGGCAGGGTACGCAGTATTTT
TRBJ1-2	TRBV5-1	NA	TRBD1	CASSSTGQGAHGYTF	TGCGCCAGCAGCTCCACCGGACAGGGGGCCCATGGCTACACCTTC
TRBJ1-2	TRBV5-6	NA	NA	CASSPRNQGGNYYGYTF	TGTGCCAGCAGCCCCCGGAACCAGGGCGGAAACTACTATGGCTACACCTTC
TRBJ1-1	TRBV5-1	NA	NA	CASSLRGGFEAFF	TGCGCCAGCAGCTTGAGGGGAGGGTTTGAAGCTTTCTTT
TRBJ1-6	TRBV25-1	NA	NA	CASSGSGYDSPLHF	TGTGCCAGCAGTGGCTCAGGGTATGACTCACCCCTCCACTTT
TRBJ1-4	TRBV18	NA	NA	CASSPVTATNEKLFF	TGTGCCAGCTCACCAGTGACAGCAACTAATGAAAAACTGTTTTTT
TRBJ1-2	TRBV29-1	NA	NA	CSVEDKTGGWDGYTF	TGCAGCGTTGAAGATAAGACGGGGGGGTGGGATGGCTACACCTTC
TRBJ1-4	TRBV5-1	NA	NA	CASSFGVGLRANEKLFF	TGCGCCAGCAGCTTCGGCGTGGGGTTGAGGGCTAATGAAAAACTGTTTTTT
TRBJ2-3	TRBV25-1	NA	TRBD2	CASSEWRGGTDTQYF	TGTGCCAGCAGTGAATGGCGGGGGGGGACAGATACGCAGTATTTT